Shown below are 22 T cell receptor beta chains from a single sample sequenced in a study of technical replicates of blood from four donors. Only in-frame clones appear in the TCRdb table, and some are missing; sequencing was by immunoSEQ multiplex PCR. The table has over 50,000 clones, around 86% seen once. The sequenced material came from PBMCs. Receptor source: a human donor in good health. Some clones in this sample may be carry-over from other donors' samples.

The rearrangement links TRBV6-5 to TRBJ1-3; D is ambiguous. Germline V gene data show CDR1 as MNHEY and CDR2 as SVGAGI. The CDR3 extends over 11 amino acids. V lost 6 bases to trimming and J lost 4 bases, with 4 bases between them. The DNA for the CDR3 is TGTGCCAGCAGACAGGGAAACACCATATATTTT. It is translated as CASRQGNTIYF.

The chain recombines TRBV9 with TRBJ2-1; TRBD1 aligns across 10 bases. After removal of 3 bases from V and 4 bases from J, the junction contained 4 bases not matched to a gene. The CDR3 runs to 15 residues. Per germline, CDR1 SGDLS and CDR2 YYNGEE. The CDR3 coding sequence is TGTGCCAGCAGCGGACAGGGGGCGGATTACAATGAGCAGTTCTTC. It encodes CASSGQGADYNEQFF.

The CDR3: CASSEYRVSTDTQYF. CDR3 DNA: TGTGCCAGCAGCGAATACAGGGTTAGCACAGATACGCAGTATTTT. This chain uses TRBV7-2 with TRBJ2-3, with D possibly matching TRBD1 (6 bases). Trimming left V 5 bases short and J 0 bases short, with 12 bases between. CDR1 and CDR2 from the germline V gene are SGHTA and FQGNSA. The length of the CDR3 is 15 residues.

The CDR3 reads CASCRTAQETQYF. DNA for the CDR3: TGTGCCAGCTGCAGGACAGCCCAAGAGACCCAGTACTTC. This chain joins TRBV7-2 and TRBJ2-5; D may be TRBD1 (6 bases). This CDR3 comprises 13 residues. Germline V gene lookup returns CDR1 SGHTA and CDR2 FQGNSA. The V end lost 8 bases, the J end lost 1 base, and 11 bases lay between the germline ends.

The chain carries TRBV7-9 and TRBJ2-2; 7 nucleotides agree with TRBD2. Germline CDR1 reads SEHNR; CDR2 reads FQNEAQ (reference sequence). This CDR3 is 13 amino acids long. The V segment lost 8 bases and the J segment 4 bases; nucleotides outside the gene matches: 4. The CDR3 reads CASQGEGTGELFF. The CDR3 nucleotides are TGTGCCAGCCAAGGGGAGGGCACCGGGGAGCTGTTTTTT.

The gene calls are TRBV16 and TRBJ1-5; maybe TRBD1 (5 bases). The V end lost 0 bases, the J end lost 7 bases, and 19 bases lay between the germline ends. The CDR3 totals 17 residues. Per germline, CDR1 KGHSY and CDR2 FQNENV. This CDR3 reads CASSQSVGGGIGQPQHF. The CDR3 nucleotides read TGTGCCAGCAGCCAATCCGTAGGCGGGGGAATAGGGCAGCCCCAGCATTTT.

The V and J genes are TRBV7-9 and TRBJ2-5; a possible D gene is TRBD1 (5 bases). The CDR3 is 12 amino acids. V was cut by 11 bases and J by 1 base, with 11 bases left in between. Germline V gives CDR1 SEHNR, CDR2 FQNEAQ (reference sequence). In nucleotides, the CDR3 is TGTGCCTGTGTAGGGGCCCAAGAGACCCAGTACTTC. It specifies CACVGAQETQYF.

The chain joins TRBV7-3 to TRBJ2-3; TRBD2 might be the D (5 bases). The V gene's germline CDR1 is SGHTA and CDR2 FQGTGA. Trimming shortened V by 1 base and J by 6 bases, and 8 bases separated the two germline ends. The CDR3 length is 13 residues. This CDR3 reads CASSLRERDTQYF. The CDR3 DNA is TGTGCCAGCAGCTTAAGAGAGCGGGATACGCAGTATTTT.

The chain has TRBV6-5 and TRBJ1-4; D is perhaps TRBD1 (5 bases). The CDR3 totals 14 residues. Germline CDR1 is MNHEY and CDR2 is SVGAGI. V dropped 6 bases and J dropped 7 bases, with 15 bases sitting between them. The CDR3 loop reads CASRRGKSAEKLFF. Here the CDR3 DNA reads TGTGCCAGCAGACGGGGGAAGTCGGCTGAAAAACTGTTTTTT.

The rearrangement joins TRBV9 to TRBJ2-1, with D possibly being TRBD2 (5 bases). The CDR3 has 16 residues. Germline V CDR1 and CDR2: SGDLS, YYNGEE. V lost 2 bases, J lost 4 bases, and 16 bases lay in between. The CDR3 sequence: CASSVNARWTYNEQFF. The CDR3 coding sequence is TGTGCCAGCAGCGTCAACGCCAGGTGGACTTACAATGAGCAGTTCTTC.

The rearrangement joins TRBV27 to TRBJ1-5, with unresolved D. V dropped 1 base and J dropped 0 bases, with 7 bases sitting between them. The length of the CDR3 is 15 residues. CDR1 and CDR2 from the germline V gene are MNHEY and SMNVEV (reference sequence). In DNA, the CDR3 is TGTGCCAGCAGTTTATACGCGAATAGCAATCAGCCCCAGCATTTT. Translating gives CASSLYANSNQPQHF.

The chain has TRBV12-5 and TRBJ1-2; D not resolved. Trimming removed 1 base from V and 7 bases from J, with 16 bases in between. This CDR3 region has 15 residues. Germline V gives CDR1 LGHNT, CDR2 FRNRAP. CDR3 loop: CASGLGYGILGGYTF. The CDR3 DNA follows: TGTGCTAGTGGTTTGGGCTACGGGATTCTGGGTGGCTACACCTTC.

This rearrangement joins TRBV5-1 to TRBJ1-3, with D possibly TRBD1 on 5 matching bases. Germline CDR1 reads SGHRS; CDR2 reads YFSETQ. The CDR3 covers 15 residues. Trimming cost V 0 bases and J 4 bases, with 11 bases left between them. The CDR3 is CASSLAGLDGNTIYF. The CDR3, as DNA: TGCGCCAGCAGCTTGGCAGGGTTGGACGGAAACACCATATATTTT.

The chain has TRBV7-2 and TRBJ2-2; D perhaps matches TRBD1 (6 bases). This CDR3 is 18 amino acids long. V was pared by 4 bases and J by 4 bases, with 22 bases between. Per the germline V gene, CDR1 is SGHTA and CDR2 is FQGNSA. The CDR3 sequence is CASSSLGVRGGGTGELFF. CDR3 coding DNA: TGTGCCAGCAGCTCCCTAGGGGTCAGGGGCGGAGGCACCGGGGAGCTGTTTTTT. The full variable domain, its missing parts supplied by reference TRBV7-2 and TRBJ2-2, is GAGVSQSPSNKVTEKGKDVELRCDPISGHTALYWYRQSLGQGLEFLIYFQGNSAPDKSGLPSDRFSAERTGGSVSTLTIQRTQQEDSAVYLCASSSLGVRGGGTGELFFGEGSRLTVL.

The chain joins TRBV6-1 to TRBJ2-7; 12 nucleotides match TRBD2. The CDR3 contains 12 residues. Germline values: CDR1 MNHNS, CDR2 SASEGT. J was trimmed by 3 bases and V by 10 bases; bases with no gene match: 1. The CDR3 coding sequence is TGTGCCACACTAGCGGGAGGCTACGAGCAGTACTTC. It is translated as CATLAGGYEQYF.

V and J are TRBV5-6 and TRBJ1-3; D is perhaps TRBD1 (6 bases). This CDR3 has 16 amino acids. With 4 bases removed from V and 3 bases from J, the gap between germline ends came to 17 bases. CDR1 is SGHDT and CDR2 is YYEEEE in the germline V gene. CDR3 region: CASSRYEDSHGNTIYF. CDR3 DNA: TGTGCCAGCAGCCGGTATGAGGACAGTCATGGAAACACCATATATTTT.

Only a few counts were recorded for this clone. The chain joins TRBV4-2 to TRBJ2-2; 11 nucleotides match TRBD1. Germline-derived CDR1 and CDR2 are LGHNA and YNFKEQ. The CDR3 runs 16 residues. J was trimmed by 7 bases and V by 1 base; bases with no gene match: 5. CDR3 region: CASSQAGTGGFGELFF. The CDR3 coding sequence is TGTGCCAGCAGCCAAGCCGGGACAGGGGGATTCGGGGAGCTGTTTTTT.

The chain is built from TRBV5-1 and TRBJ2-1; 10 bases match TRBD2. Trimming took 0 bases from V and 7 from J; bases not matched to a gene: 4. Germline assignment: CDR1 SGHRS and CDR2 YFSETQ. CDR3 length: 15 amino acids. CDR3 in amino acids: CASSLASGRSNEQFF. DNA for the CDR3: TGCGCCAGCAGCTTGGCTAGCGGGAGATCAAATGAGCAGTTCTTC.

This CDR3 is CAISEGRVLVTKYF. The DNA of the CDR3 is TGTGCCATCAGTGAGGGGAGGGTACTAGTAACGAAGTACTTC. The chain recombines TRBV10-3 with TRBJ2-7; 7 bases match TRBD2. V gave up 2 bases and J gave up 11 bases; unmatched junction bases: 12. The CDR3 is 14 amino acids. Germline V gives CDR1 ENHRY, CDR2 SYGVKD.

CDR3 nucleotides: TGTGCCAGCAGCTTCCTAGGACAGAACACTGAAGCTTTCTTT. It translates to CASSFLGQNTEAFF. V usage is TRBV7-3 and J usage is TRBJ1-1, with D possibly being TRBD1 (5 bases). The V and J ends lost 3 bases and 1 base respectively, with 9 bases between them. The CDR3 consists of 14 residues. CDR1 is SGHTA, CDR2 FQGTGA, per germline.

The chain uses TRBV5-1 and TRBJ2-3; the match to TRBD2 covers 8 bases. V lost 0 bases, J lost 2 bases, and 5 bases stayed unmatched. Germline lookup yields CDR1 SGHRS and CDR2 YFSETQ. The length of the CDR3 is 16 residues. The CDR3 spells CASSLDGGGFTDTQYF. The CDR3 bases are TGCGCCAGCAGCTTGGACGGCGGGGGGTTCACAGATACGCAGTATTTT.

The table lists this clone with a few counts. J is TRBJ2-1 and V is TRBV7-2, with 11 bases aligning to TRBD2. Trimming at V came to 5 bases and at J to 3 bases, leaving 6 bases not matched to a gene. The CDR3 is made up of 16 amino acids. The V gene's germline CDR1 is SGHTA and CDR2 FQGNSA. In DNA, the CDR3 is TGTGCCAGCAGCGAAGCCGGGACTAGCGGCTACAATGAGCAGTTCTTC. This codes for CASSEAGTSGYNEQFF.